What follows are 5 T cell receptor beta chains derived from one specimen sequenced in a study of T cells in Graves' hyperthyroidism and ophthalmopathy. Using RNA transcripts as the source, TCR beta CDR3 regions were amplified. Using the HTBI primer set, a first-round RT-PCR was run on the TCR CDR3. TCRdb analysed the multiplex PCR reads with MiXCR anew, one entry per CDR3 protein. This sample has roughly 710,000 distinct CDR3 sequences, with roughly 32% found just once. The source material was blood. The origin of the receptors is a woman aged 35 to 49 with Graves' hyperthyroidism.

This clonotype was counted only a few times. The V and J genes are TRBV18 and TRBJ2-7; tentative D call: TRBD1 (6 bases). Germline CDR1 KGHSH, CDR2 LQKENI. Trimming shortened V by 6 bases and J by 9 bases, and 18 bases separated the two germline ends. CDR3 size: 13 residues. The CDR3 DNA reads TGTGCCAGCTCCCTCGCGGCGGGCAGGGGGCAGTACTTC. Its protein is CASSLAAGRGQYF. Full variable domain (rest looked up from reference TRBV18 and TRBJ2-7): NAGVMQNPRHLVRRRGQEARLRCSPMKGHSHVYWYRQLPEEGLKFMVYLQKENIIDESGMPKERFSAEFPKEGPSILRIQQVVRGDSAAYFCASSLAAGRGQYFGPGTRLTVT.

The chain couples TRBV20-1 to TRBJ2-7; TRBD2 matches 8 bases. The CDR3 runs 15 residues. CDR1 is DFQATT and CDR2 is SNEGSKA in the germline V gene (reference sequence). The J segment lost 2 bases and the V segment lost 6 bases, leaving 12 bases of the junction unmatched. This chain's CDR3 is CSARQARGGPYEQYF. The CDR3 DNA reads TGCAGTGCCCGACAGGCCCGGGGGGGTCCCTACGAGCAGTACTTC.

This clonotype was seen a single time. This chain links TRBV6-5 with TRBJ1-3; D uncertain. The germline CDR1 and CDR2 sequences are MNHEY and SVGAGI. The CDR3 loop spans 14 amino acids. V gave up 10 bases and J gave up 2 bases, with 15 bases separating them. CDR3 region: CAITPEGPGNTIYF. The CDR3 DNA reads TGTGCCATCACCCCGGAAGGGCCTGGAAACACCATATATTTT.

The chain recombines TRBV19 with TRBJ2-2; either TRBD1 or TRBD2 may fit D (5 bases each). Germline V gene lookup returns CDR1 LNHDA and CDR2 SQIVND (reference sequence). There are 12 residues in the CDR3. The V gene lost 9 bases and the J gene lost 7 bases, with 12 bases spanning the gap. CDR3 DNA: TGTGCCAGCCGGTGGGGGAACGGGGAGCTGTTTTTT. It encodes CASRWGNGELFF.

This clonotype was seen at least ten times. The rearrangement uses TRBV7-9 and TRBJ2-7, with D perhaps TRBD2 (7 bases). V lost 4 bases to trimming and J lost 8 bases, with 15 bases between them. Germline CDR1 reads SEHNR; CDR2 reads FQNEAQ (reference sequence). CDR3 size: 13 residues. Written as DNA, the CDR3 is TGTGCCAGCAGCTCCGTAGGGGGGGACAAGCAGTACTTC. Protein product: CASSSVGGDKQYF.